This T cell receptor beta chain was captured by sequencing in a study of T cells in women clearing cervical HPV infection. Study at large: Only a few women had HLA typing results available.

A word on this clone: What it binds is unknown. The CDR3 goes on 3 residues after the read ends, and that part is filled in from the germline J gene.

The CDR3 is 15 amino acids. Germline V gives CDR1 SGHRS, CDR2 YFSETQ. The J segment lost 4 bases and the V segment lost 2 bases, leaving 6 bases of the junction unmatched. Findings and caveats of the study: Cases and controls were distinguished at AUC 0.83 by richness and V genes.

MY09/MY11 PCR detected cervical HPV DNA; dot-blot assigned genotypes. immunoSEQ multiplex PCR used an average of 1200 ng genomic DNA. Assay: immunoSEQ multiplex PCR; the TCRdb copy retains only in-frame clones and omits some. In total, the table holds about 22,000 clones. The origin of this receptor is a woman aged 18-70 years with a cervical HPV16 infection that either progressed to CIN3+ or cleared (not recorded which). The V gene is TRBV5-1, the J gene TRBJ1-2; TRBD1 matches 9 bases. Sequencing input: blood buffy coat. CDR3 in amino acids: CASSLYRGRAYGYTF. Partial CDR3 DNA: TGCGCCAGCAGCTTATACAGGGGGCGTGCCTATGGC.